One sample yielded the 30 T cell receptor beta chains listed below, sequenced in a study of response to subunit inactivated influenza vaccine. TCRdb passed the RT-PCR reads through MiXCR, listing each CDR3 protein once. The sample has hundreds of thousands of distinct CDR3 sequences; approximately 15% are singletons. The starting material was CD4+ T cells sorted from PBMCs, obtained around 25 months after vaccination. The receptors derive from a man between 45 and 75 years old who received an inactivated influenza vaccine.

The CDR3 DNA sequence: TGTGCCAGCAGCCACCGGGACAGGATCCTAGGGCAGTTCTTC. This gives the protein CASSHRDRILGQFF. The J gene is TRBJ2-1, the V gene TRBV11-2, with 8 bases matching TRBD1. The CDR3 totals 14 residues. In germline, CDR1 is SGHAT, CDR2 FQNNGV. Germline trimming cut 5 bases from V and 12 bases from J; bases unmatched to any gene: 12.

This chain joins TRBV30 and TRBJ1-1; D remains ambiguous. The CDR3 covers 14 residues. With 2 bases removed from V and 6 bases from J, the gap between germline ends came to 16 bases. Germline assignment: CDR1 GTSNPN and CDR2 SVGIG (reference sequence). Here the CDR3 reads CAWSKLTLSPEAFF. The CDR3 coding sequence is TGTGCCTGGAGTAAACTGACTCTCTCTCCTGAAGCTTTCTTT.

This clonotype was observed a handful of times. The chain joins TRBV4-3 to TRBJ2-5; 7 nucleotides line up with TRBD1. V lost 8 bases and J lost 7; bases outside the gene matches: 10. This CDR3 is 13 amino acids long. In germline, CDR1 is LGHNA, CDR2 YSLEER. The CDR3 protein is CASRTGYTGTQYF. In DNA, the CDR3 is TGCGCCAGCCGGACAGGATATACAGGGACCCAGTACTTC.

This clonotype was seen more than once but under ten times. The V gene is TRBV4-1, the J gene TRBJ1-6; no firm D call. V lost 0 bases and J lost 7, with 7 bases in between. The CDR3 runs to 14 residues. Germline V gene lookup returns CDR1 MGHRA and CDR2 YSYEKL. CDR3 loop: CASSQEWGNSPLHF. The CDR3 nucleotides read TGCGCCAGCAGCCAAGAGTGGGGAAATTCACCCCTCCACTTT.

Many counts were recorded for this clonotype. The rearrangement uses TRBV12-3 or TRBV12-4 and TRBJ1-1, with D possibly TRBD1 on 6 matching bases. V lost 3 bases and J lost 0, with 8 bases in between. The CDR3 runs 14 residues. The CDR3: CASSFGQLNTEAFF. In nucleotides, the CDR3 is TGTGCCAGCAGTTTTGGACAGCTGAACACTGAAGCTTTCTTT.

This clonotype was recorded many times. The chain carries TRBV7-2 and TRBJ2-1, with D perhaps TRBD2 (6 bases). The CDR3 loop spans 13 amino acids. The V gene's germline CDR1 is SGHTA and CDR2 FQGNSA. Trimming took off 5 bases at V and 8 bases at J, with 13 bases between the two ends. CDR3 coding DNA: TGTGCCAGCAGCCCCCGCTCGGGGGATGAGCAGTTCTTC. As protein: CASSPRSGDEQFF.

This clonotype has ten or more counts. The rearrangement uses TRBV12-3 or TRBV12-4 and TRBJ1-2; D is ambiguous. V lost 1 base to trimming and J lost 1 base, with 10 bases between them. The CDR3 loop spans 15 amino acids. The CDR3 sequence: CASSLGRVLNYGYTF. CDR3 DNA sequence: TGTGCCAGCAGTTTAGGGAGGGTCCTTAACTATGGCTACACCTTC.

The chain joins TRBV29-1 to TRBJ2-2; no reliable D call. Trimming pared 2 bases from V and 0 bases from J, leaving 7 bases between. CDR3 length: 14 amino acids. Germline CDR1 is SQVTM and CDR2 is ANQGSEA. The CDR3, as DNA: TGCAGCGTTGAAACGACCGCGAACACCGGGGAGCTGTTTTTT. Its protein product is CSVETTANTGELFF.

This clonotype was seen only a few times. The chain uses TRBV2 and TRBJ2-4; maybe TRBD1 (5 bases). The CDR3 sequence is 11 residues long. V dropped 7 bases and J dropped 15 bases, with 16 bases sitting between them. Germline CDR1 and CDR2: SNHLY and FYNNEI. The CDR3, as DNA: TGTGCCAGCACCCTCCTACAGGCCGTGTACTTC. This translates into CASTLLQAVYF.

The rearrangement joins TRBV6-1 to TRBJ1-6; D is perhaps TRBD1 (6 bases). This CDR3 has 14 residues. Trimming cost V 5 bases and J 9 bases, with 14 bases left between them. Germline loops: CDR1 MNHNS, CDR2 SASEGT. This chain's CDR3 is CASSRQGRGSPLHF. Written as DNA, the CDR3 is TGTGCCAGCAGTCGCCAGGGGAGAGGTTCACCCCTCCACTTT.

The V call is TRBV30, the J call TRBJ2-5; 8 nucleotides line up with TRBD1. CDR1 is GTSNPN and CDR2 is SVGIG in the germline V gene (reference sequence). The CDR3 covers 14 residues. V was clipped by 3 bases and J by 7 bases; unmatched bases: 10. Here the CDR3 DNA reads TGTGCCTGGAGGAAGGGACAGGCGATTGCGACCCAGTACTTC. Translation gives CAWRKGQAIATQYF.

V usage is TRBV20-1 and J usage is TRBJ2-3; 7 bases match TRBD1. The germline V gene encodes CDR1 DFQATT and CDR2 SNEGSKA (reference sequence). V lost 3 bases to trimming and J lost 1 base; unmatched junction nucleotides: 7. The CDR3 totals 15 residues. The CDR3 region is CSASRQGARTDTQYF. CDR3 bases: TGCAGTGCTAGCCGACAGGGTGCCCGCACAGATACGCAGTATTTT.

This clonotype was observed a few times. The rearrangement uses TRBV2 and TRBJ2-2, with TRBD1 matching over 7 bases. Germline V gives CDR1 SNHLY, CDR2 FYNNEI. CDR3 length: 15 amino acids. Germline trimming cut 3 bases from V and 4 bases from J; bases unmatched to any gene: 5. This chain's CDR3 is CASSDKGAGTGELFF. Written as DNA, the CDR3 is TGTGCCAGCAGTGATAAGGGGGCAGGCACCGGGGAGCTGTTTTTT.

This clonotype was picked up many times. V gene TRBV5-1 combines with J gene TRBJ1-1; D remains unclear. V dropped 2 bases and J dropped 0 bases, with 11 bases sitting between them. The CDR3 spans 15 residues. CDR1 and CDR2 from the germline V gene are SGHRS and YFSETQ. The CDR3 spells CASSFDPAVNTEAFF. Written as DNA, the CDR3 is TGCGCCAGCAGCTTTGACCCCGCAGTGAACACTGAAGCTTTCTTT.

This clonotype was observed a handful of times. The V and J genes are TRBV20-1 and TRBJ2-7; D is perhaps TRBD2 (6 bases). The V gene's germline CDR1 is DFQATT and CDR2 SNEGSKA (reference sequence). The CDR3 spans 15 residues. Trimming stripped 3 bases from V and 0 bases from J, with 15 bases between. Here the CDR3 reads CSARILGLHSYEQYF. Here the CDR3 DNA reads TGCAGTGCTAGGATTCTGGGACTCCACTCCTACGAGCAGTACTTC.

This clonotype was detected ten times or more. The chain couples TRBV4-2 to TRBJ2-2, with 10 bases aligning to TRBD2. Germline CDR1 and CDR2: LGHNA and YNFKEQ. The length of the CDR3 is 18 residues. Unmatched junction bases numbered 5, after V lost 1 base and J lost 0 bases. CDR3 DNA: TGTGCCAGCAGCCAAGCCCTAGCGGGAGCCTCGAACACCGGGGAGCTGTTTTTT. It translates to CASSQALAGASNTGELFF.

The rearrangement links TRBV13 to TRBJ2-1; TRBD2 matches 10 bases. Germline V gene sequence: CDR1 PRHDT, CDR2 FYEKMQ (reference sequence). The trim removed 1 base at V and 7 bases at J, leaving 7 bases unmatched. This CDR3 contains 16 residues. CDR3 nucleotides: TGTGCCAGCAGCTTAGAGCGGGAGGGGCTACGGAATGAGCAGTTCTTC. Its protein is CASSLEREGLRNEQFF.

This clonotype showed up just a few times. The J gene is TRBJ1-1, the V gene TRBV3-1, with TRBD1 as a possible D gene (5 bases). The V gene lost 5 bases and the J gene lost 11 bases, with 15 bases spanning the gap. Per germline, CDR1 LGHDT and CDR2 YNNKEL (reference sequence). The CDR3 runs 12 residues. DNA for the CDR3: TGTGCCAGCAGCTTAAAGGGAGGGGTCGCTTTCTTT. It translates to CASSLKGGVAFF.

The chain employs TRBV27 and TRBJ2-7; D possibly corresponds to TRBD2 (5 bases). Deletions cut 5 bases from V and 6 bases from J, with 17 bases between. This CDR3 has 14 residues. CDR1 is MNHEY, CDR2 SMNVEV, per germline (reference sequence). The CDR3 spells CASSAERWGSEQYF. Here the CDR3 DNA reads TGTGCCAGCAGTGCCGAGCGGTGGGGTAGCGAGCAGTACTTC.

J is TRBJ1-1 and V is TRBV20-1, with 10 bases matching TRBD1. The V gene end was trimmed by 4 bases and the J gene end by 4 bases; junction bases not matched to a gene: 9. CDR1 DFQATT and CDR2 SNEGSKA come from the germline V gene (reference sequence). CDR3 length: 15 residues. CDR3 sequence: CSAKVRDRGGTEAFF. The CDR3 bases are TGCAGTGCTAAGGTCAGGGACAGGGGTGGCACTGAAGCTTTCTTT.

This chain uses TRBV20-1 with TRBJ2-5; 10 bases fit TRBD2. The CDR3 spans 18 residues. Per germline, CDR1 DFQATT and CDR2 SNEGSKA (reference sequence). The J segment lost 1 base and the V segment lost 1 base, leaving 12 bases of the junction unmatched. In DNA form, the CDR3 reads TGCAGTGCTAGAGTCGCGGCTAGCGGGAGTCCCACCCAAGAGACCCAGTACTTC. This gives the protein CSARVAASGSPTQETQYF.

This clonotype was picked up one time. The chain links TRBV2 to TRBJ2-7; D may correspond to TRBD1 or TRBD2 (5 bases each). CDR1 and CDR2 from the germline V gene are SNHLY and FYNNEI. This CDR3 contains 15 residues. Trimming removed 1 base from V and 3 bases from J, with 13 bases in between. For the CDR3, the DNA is TGTGCCAGCAGTGAAGATTGGGGGACCTTCTACGAGCAGTACTTC. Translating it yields CASSEDWGTFYEQYF.

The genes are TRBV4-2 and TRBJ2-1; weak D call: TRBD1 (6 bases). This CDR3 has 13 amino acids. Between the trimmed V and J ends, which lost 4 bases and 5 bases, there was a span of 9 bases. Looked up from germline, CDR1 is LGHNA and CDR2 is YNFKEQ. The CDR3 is CASSRTDNNEQFF. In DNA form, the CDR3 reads TGTGCCAGCAGCCGGACAGACAACAATGAGCAGTTCTTC.

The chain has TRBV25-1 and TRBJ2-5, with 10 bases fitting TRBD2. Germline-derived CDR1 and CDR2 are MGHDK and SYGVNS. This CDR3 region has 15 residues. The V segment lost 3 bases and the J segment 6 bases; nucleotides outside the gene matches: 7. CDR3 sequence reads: CASSEGLATGKTQYF. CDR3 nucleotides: TGTGCCAGCAGTGAGGGACTAGCGACGGGAAAGACCCAGTACTTC. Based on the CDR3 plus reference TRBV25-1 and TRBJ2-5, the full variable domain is EADIYQTPRYLVIGTGKKITLECSQTMGHDKMYWYQQDPGMELHLIHYSYGVNSTEKGDLSSESTVSRIRTEHFPLTLESARPSHTSQYLCASSEGLATGKTQYFGPGTRLLVL.

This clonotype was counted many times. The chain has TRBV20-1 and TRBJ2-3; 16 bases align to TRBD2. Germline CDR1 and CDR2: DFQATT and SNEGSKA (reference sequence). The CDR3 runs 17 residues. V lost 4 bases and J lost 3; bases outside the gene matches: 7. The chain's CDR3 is CSAKGTSGRAGTDTQYF. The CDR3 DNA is TGCAGTGCTAAAGGGACTAGCGGGAGGGCCGGAACAGATACGCAGTATTTT.

DNA for the CDR3: TGTGCCAGCAGGACCGACAGTTCCTACGAGCAGTACTTC. Translation gives CASRTDSSYEQYF. This rearrangement joins TRBV28 to TRBJ2-7, with D possibly being TRBD1 (5 bases). Trimming took 6 bases from V and 1 from J, leaving 10 bases between them. The CDR3 sequence is 13 residues long. In germline, CDR1 is MDHEN, CDR2 SYDVKM.

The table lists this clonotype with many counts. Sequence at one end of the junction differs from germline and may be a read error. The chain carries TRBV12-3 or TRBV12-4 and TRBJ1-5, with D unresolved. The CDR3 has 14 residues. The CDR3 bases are TGTGCCAGCAGCTTAGCGTCGGGTAATCAGCCCCAGCATTTT. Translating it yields CASSLASGNQPQHF.

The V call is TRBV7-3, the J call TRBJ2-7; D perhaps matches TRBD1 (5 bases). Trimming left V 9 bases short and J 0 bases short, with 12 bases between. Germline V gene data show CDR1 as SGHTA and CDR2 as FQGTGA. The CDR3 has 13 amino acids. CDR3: CASSPDNSYEQYF. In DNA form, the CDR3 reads TGTGCCAGTAGCCCGGACAACTCCTACGAGCAGTACTTC.

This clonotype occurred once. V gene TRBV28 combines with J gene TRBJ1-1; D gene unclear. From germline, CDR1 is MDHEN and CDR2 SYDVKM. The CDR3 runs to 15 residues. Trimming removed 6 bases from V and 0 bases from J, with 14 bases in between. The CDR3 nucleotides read TGTGCCAGCAGCACCCCTGGGCAGATGAACACTGAAGCTTTCTTT. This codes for CASSTPGQMNTEAFF.

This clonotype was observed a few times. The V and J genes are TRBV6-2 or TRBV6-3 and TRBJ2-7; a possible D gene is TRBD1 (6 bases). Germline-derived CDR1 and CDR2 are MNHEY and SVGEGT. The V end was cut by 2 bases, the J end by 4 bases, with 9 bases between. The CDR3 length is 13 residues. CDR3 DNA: TGTGCCAGCAGTTACGTACAGGGATACGAGCAGTACTTC. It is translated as CASSYVQGYEQYF.